What follows are 2 T cell receptor beta chains derived from one specimen sequenced in a study of cytomegalovirus exposure and HLA in healthy donors. PCR employed 60 Vbeta and 13 Jbeta primers. Profiled with immunoSEQ multiplex PCR; TCRdb holds only in-frame clones, not every one. The sample contains about 170,000 clones, about three quarters of which appear only once. The specimen sequenced was PBMCs. These receptors were taken from a woman between 50 and 59 years old in good health and CMV-seropositive.

The CDR3 region is CASTPSNAGGGEQYF. CDR3 sequence (DNA): TGTGCCAGCACCCCATCGAACGCGGGCGGGGGCGAGCAGTACTTC. The chain recombines TRBV11-3 with TRBJ2-7, with TRBD2 matching over 7 bases. CDR1 and CDR2 (germline): SGHNT, YENEEA. This CDR3 is 15 amino acids long. J was trimmed by 6 bases and V by 7 bases; bases with no gene match: 15.

CDR3 sequence reads: CASSLGLRRGSGNTIYF. The CDR3 DNA follows: TGTGCCAGCAGCTTGGGTCTCCGCAGGGGAAGTGGAAACACCATATATTTT. The gene calls are TRBV5-8 and TRBJ1-3; a weak D match, TRBD1 (6 bases). V lost 0 bases and J 3 bases, leaving 16 bases between the germline ends. Germline-derived CDR1 and CDR2 are SGHTS and YDEGEE. The CDR3 loop spans 17 amino acids.